One and the same sample provided the 27 T cell receptor beta chains below, sequenced in a study of blood T cell repertoires in COVID-19. The method was immunoSEQ multiplex PCR; TCRdb's version includes in-frame clones alone and lacks a portion of them. The data show under 250,000 clones, with around 90% seen just once and about 6.5% held by the top ten. The sequenced material came from peripheral blood. Receptors originate from a man aged 60-69 years who had recovered from COVID-19.

The rearrangement uses TRBV5-4 and TRBJ2-5, with 7 bases lining up with TRBD1. The CDR3 has 15 amino acids. The V gene end was trimmed by 3 bases and the J gene end by 5 bases; junction bases not matched to a gene: 10. The germline V gene has CDR1 SGHNT and CDR2 YYREEE (reference sequence). The CDR3 DNA reads TGTGCCAGCAGCTCTACGACAGGGAATAGGGAGACCCAGTACTTC. It encodes CASSSTTGNRETQYF.

The chain joins TRBV3-1 (or the pseudogene TRBV3-2) to TRBJ2-5, with D possibly TRBD1 on 5 matching bases. Germline V gene sequence: CDR1 LGHDT, CDR2 YNNKEL (reference sequence). Trimming shortened V by 0 bases and J by 9 bases, and 11 bases separated the two germline ends. The CDR3 sequence is 13 residues long. CDR3 amino acids: CASSQEGPMAQYF. The CDR3 nucleotides are TGTGCCAGCAGCCAAGAGGGGCCGATGGCCCAGTACTTC.

This chain joins TRBV9 and TRBJ1-3; D perhaps matches TRBD1 (5 bases). V was pared by 4 bases and J by 2 bases, with 13 bases between. This CDR3 region has 15 residues. The V gene's germline CDR1 is SGDLS and CDR2 YYNGEE. CDR3 DNA: TGTGCCAGCAGCCGCGGGGGGGGTACTGGAAACACCATATATTTT. It translates to CASSRGGGTGNTIYF.

This clone has more than one count but fewer than ten. The rearrangement uses TRBV7-2 and TRBJ2-7, with 10 bases lining up with TRBD2. This CDR3 is built from 16 residues. V shed 0 bases and J 0 bases; nucleotides not matched to a gene: 2. Germline assignment: CDR1 SGHTA and CDR2 FQGNSA. CDR3 in DNA: TGTGCCAGCAGCTTAGCTCTAGCGGGAGCCTCCTACGAGCAGTACTTC. The encoded protein is CASSLALAGASYEQYF.

V gene TRBV2 combines with J gene TRBJ2-3; the D gene is possibly TRBD1 (6 bases). The V gene's germline CDR1 is SNHLY and CDR2 FYNNEI. The CDR3 length is 14 residues. Trimming left V 6 bases short and J 0 bases short, with 10 bases between. This CDR3 is CASRDSLSTDTQYF. As DNA, the CDR3 is TGTGCCAGCAGGGACAGCCTTAGCACAGATACGCAGTATTTT.

The chain has TRBV4-2 and TRBJ1-2; TRBD1 is a possible D gene (6 bases). CDR3 length equals 13 residues. Trimming stripped 0 bases from V and 6 bases from J, with 8 bases between. Germline V gives CDR1 LGHNA, CDR2 YNFKEQ. CDR3 DNA sequence: TGTGCCAGCAGCCAAGATTACAGGGATGGCTACACCTTC. This encodes CASSQDYRDGYTF.

This rearrangement joins TRBV5-1 to TRBJ2-1, with D maybe TRBD2 (6 bases). V shed 4 bases and J shed 3 bases, with 17 bases lying between them. The CDR3 spans 16 residues. Germline V gives CDR1 SGHRS, CDR2 YFSETQ. For the CDR3, the DNA is TGCGCCAGCAGCCCTCCGGGCGGGATAGGCTACAATGAGCAGTTCTTC. Protein product: CASSPPGGIGYNEQFF.

This chain connects TRBV5-8 to TRBJ1-3, with D unclear. CDR1 and CDR2 (germline): SGHTS, YDEGEE. Between the trimmed V and J ends, which lost 2 bases and 3 bases, there was a span of 3 bases. This CDR3 contains 12 residues. Here the CDR3 DNA reads TGTGCCAGCAGCTTCTTTGGAAACACCATATATTTT. It encodes CASSFFGNTIYF.

The V and J genes are TRBV11-2 and TRBJ2-3; no reliable D call. The CDR3 loop spans 10 amino acids. Looked up from germline, CDR1 is SGHAT and CDR2 is FQNNGV. V was clipped by 6 bases and J by 5 bases, with 3 bases between them. The CDR3 DNA reads TGTGCCAGCAGACAAGATACGCAGTATTTT. Residues: CASRQDTQYF. Full variable domain (missing parts from reference TRBV11-2 and TRBJ2-3): EAGVAQSPRYKIIEKRQSVAFWCNPISGHATLYWYQQILGQGPKLLIQFQNNGVVDDSQLPKDRFSAERLKGVDSTLKIQPAKLEDSAVYLCASRQDTQYFGPGTRLTVL.

The V gene is TRBV19, the J gene TRBJ1-1; 8 bases map to TRBD1. V was pared by 7 bases and J by 11 bases, with 18 bases of the junction left unmatched. Germline loops: CDR1 LNHDA, CDR2 SQIVND (reference sequence). This CDR3 spans 15 amino acids. The CDR3 protein is CASTPGTGFPRGAFF. The CDR3 nucleotides are TGTGCCAGTACCCCCGGGACAGGATTCCCCCGGGGGGCTTTCTTT.

CDR3 amino acids: CASSQWDSAGNEQFF. CDR3 DNA: TGTGCCAGCAGCCAATGGGACTCCGCGGGGAATGAGCAGTTCTTC. The V and J genes are TRBV3-1 (or the pseudogene TRBV3-2) and TRBJ2-1, with D possibly TRBD2 on 6 matching bases. The CDR3 sequence is 15 residues long. Between the trimmed V and J ends, which lost 2 bases and 7 bases, there was a span of 15 bases. Germline V lookup: CDR1 LGHDT, CDR2 YNNKEL (reference sequence).

About this clone: Other nucleotide sequences from this sample produce the same CDR3. The chain couples TRBV19 to TRBJ1-5; D possibly corresponds to TRBD1 (5 bases). Germline V gives CDR1 LNHDA, CDR2 SQIVND (reference sequence). The V end lost 1 base, the J end lost 2 bases, and 9 bases lay between the germline ends. This CDR3 region has 15 residues. For the CDR3, the DNA is TGTGCCAGTAGTATAGGCAGGGCCGGCAATCAGCCCCAGCATTTT. Amino acid sequence: CASSIGRAGNQPQHF.

The V gene is TRBV3-1 (or the pseudogene TRBV3-2), the J gene TRBJ1-1, with D unresolved. The CDR3 spans 15 residues. Germline V gene sequence: CDR1 LGHDT, CDR2 YNNKEL (reference sequence). V gave up 2 bases and J gave up 1 base, with 11 bases separating them. The CDR3 here is CASSQTVTANTEAFF. DNA for the CDR3: TGTGCCAGCAGCCAAACCGTAACAGCGAACACTGAAGCTTTCTTT.

J is TRBJ2-7 and V is TRBV6-4; 10 nucleotides agree with TRBD1. J was trimmed by 4 bases and V by 2 bases; bases with no gene match: 8. Germline V gene sequence: CDR1 MRHNA, CDR2 SNTAGT. The CDR3 is 16 amino acids. The CDR3 protein is CASSDPGTGVRYEQYF. The CDR3 DNA reads TGTGCCAGCAGTGACCCGGGGACAGGGGTAAGGTACGAGCAGTACTTC.

This sequence joins TRBV6-6 and TRBJ1-1; D is unresolved. In germline, CDR1 is MNHNY, CDR2 SVGAGI (reference sequence). This CDR3 contains 15 residues. V was trimmed by 4 bases and J by 0 bases, leaving 12 bases between them. CDR3 residues: CASSWVGTVNTEAFF. The CDR3 DNA follows: TGTGCCAGCAGTTGGGTAGGCACAGTGAACACTGAAGCTTTCTTT.

The rearrangement links TRBV6-2 or TRBV6-3 to TRBJ1-6; TRBD1 is a possible D gene (5 bases). CDR1 MNHEY and CDR2 SVGEGT come from the germline V gene. Trimming shortened V by 4 bases and J by 10 bases, and 11 bases separated the two germline ends. The CDR3 consists of 13 residues. The DNA for the CDR3 is TGTGCCAGCAGTTTCCAGGGTGGATCACCCCTCCACTTT. Its protein is CASSFQGGSPLHF.

In its sample, this clone was seen once. The chain couples TRBV19 to TRBJ2-1; tentative D call: TRBD1 (6 bases). The CDR3 loop spans 15 amino acids. Per germline, CDR1 LNHDA and CDR2 SQIVND (reference sequence). Deletions cut 2 bases from V and 9 bases from J, with 17 bases between. The CDR3 DNA is TGTGCCAGTAGTATAACTGGGGGCGCGAGAGGTGAGCAGTTCTTC. This sequence encodes CASSITGGARGEQFF.

The chain combines TRBV5-1 with TRBJ1-1; D is perhaps TRBD1 (5 bases). This CDR3 comprises 16 residues. The ends were cut back, 3 bases at V and 7 bases at J, with 22 bases in the middle. The germline CDR1 and CDR2 sequences are SGHRS and YFSETQ. CDR3 DNA: TGCGCCAGCAGCTACTATGGCCCCGGGGTGGGACTTGAAGCTTTCTTT. Its translation: CASSYYGPGVGLEAFF.

This chain joins TRBV5-1 and TRBJ2-2; TRBD2 matches 8 bases. Germline loops: CDR1 SGHRS, CDR2 YFSETQ. This CDR3 is built from 13 residues. The V and J ends lost 4 bases and 10 bases, in that order; junction bases with no gene match: 6. As DNA, the CDR3 is TGCGCCAGCAGCCCGGGAGGGGGTGAGGAGCTGTTTTTT. Residues: CASSPGGGEELFF.

This rearrangement joins TRBV25-1 to TRBJ2-2, with TRBD2 matching 10 bases. Germline trimming cut 1 base from V and 3 bases from J; bases unmatched to any gene: 2. The CDR3 is made up of 16 amino acids. CDR1 and CDR2 (germline): MGHDK, SYGVNS. The CDR3 bases are TGTGCCAGCAGTGAATTAGCGGGAGGATACACCGGGGAGCTGTTTTTT. As protein: CASSELAGGYTGELFF.

The rearrangement uses TRBV4-1 and TRBJ1-2; a weak D match, TRBD1 (6 bases). Per the germline V gene, CDR1 is MGHRA and CDR2 is YSYEKL. V lost 4 bases and J 4 bases, leaving 19 bases between the germline ends. The CDR3 is 16 amino acids. The CDR3 here is CASSRNLQGSGYGYTF. CDR3 sequence (DNA): TGCGCCAGCAGCCGAAACCTACAGGGCTCCGGCTATGGCTACACCTTC.

This clone was seen only a few times. This chain uses TRBV19 with TRBJ2-2; D not resolved. Germline assignment: CDR1 LNHDA and CDR2 SQIVND (reference sequence). V was shortened by 6 bases and J by 4 bases, with 12 bases between the two germline ends. CDR3 length: 14 residues. The CDR3 DNA sequence: TGTGCCAGTAGGCCACAGACGGCCACCGGGGAGCTGTTTTTT. Its translation is CASRPQTATGELFF.

The chain recombines TRBV5-1 with TRBJ2-1, with TRBD1 matching 11 bases. Germline lookup yields CDR1 SGHRS and CDR2 YFSETQ. The CDR3 runs 15 residues. V lost 4 bases to trimming and J lost 4 bases; unmatched junction nucleotides: 4. CDR3 DNA sequence: TGCGCCAGCAGCCCCCGGGACAGGGGGTACAATGAGCAGTTCTTC. Translated, it gives CASSPRDRGYNEQFF.

In this sample, this clone turned up once. The chain is built from TRBV28 and TRBJ2-7, with 9 nucleotides matching TRBD1. This CDR3 has 15 residues. After removal of 9 bases from V and 5 bases from J, the junction contained 14 bases not matched to a gene. Germline assignment: CDR1 MDHEN and CDR2 SYDVKM. DNA of the CDR3: TGTGCCAGTAGGAAACCTCCGGGACAGGGCCACGAGCAGTACTTC. Translating it yields CASRKPPGQGHEQYF. The full variable domain, rest sourced from reference TRBV28 and TRBJ2-7, is DVKVTQSSRYLVKRTGEKVFLECVQDMDHENMFWYRQDPGLGLRLIYFSYDVKMKEKGDIPEGYSVSREKKERFSLILESASTNQTSMYLCASRKPPGQGHEQYFGPGTRLTVT.

The chain is built from TRBV5-6 and TRBJ1-1; D is uncertain. Trimming took 6 bases from V and 0 from J, leaving 21 bases between them. This CDR3 is 17 amino acids long. Germline CDR1 and CDR2: SGHDT and YYEEEE. This CDR3 reads CASTFGRLRQLNTEAFF. The CDR3, as DNA: TGTGCCAGCACCTTTGGGAGGCTAAGGCAGTTGAACACTGAAGCTTTCTTT.

The J gene is TRBJ2-2, the V gene TRBV25-1; D remains ambiguous. Germline CDR1 reads MGHDK; CDR2 reads SYGVNS. The CDR3 loop spans 11 amino acids. V was trimmed by 7 bases and J by 6 bases, leaving 6 bases between them. The CDR3 loop reads CASTRSGELFF. The CDR3 DNA reads TGTGCCAGCACGAGGTCCGGGGAGCTGTTTTTT. The entire variable domain, with the rest obtained from reference TRBV25-1 and TRBJ2-2, is as follows: EADIYQTPRYLVIGTGKKITLECSQTMGHDKMYWYQQDPGMELHLIHYSYGVNSTEKGDLSSESTVSRIRTEHFPLTLESARPSHTSQYLCASTRSGELFFGEGSRLTVL.

The chain has TRBV11-3 and TRBJ2-1; TRBD2 agrees at 11 bases. After removal of 5 bases from V and 4 bases from J, the junction contained 4 bases not matched to a gene. CDR3 length equals 15 residues. Germline V gene data show CDR1 as SGHNT and CDR2 as YENEEA. As DNA, the CDR3 is TGTGCCAGCAGCACTAGCGGGGGTCTTTACAATGAGCAGTTCTTC. Translating gives CASSTSGGLYNEQFF.